Here is one T cell receptor beta chain with its context. The sample originates from a study of low-dose radiotherapy and immunotherapy resistance in tumors. Overall study context: On an every-two-weeks schedule, patients received intravenous nivolumab 240 mg, along with ipilimumab 1 mg/kg every six weeks.

Alpha and beta chains were covered, as first-strand cDNA relied on TRAV- and TRBV-specific primers. With a constant-region primer and a V-primer adapter, TCRs were subjected to roughly 18 PCR cycles of amplification. TCRdb fed the reads into MiXCR, producing one record per CDR3 protein. This sample yields 55,000 to 65,000 distinct CDR3 sequences, of which more than 25% are seen a single time; about 7% belongs to the top ten. As to time point: before trial treatment. Nivolumab, ipilimumab, aspirin, low-dose cyclophosphamide and low-dose radiotherapy were all administered to the donors. Patients who could take part had advanced solid tumors with no tumor-infiltrating lymphocytes. The clonotype originates from a male donor with rectosigmoid adenocarcinoma. This specimen was PBMCs, taken before treatment.

The CDR3 region is CASSLGDSGSSGEQFF. The CDR3 coding sequence is TGTGCCAGCAGCTTAGGCGATAGCGGGAGCTCCGGTGAGCAGTTCTTC. The chain uses TRBV11-3 and TRBJ2-1; 9 bases map to TRBD2. This CDR3 has 16 amino acids. The V segment lost 1 base and the J segment 9 bases; nucleotides outside the gene matches: 10. The germline gives CDR1 SGHNT, CDR2 YENEEA.